This passage covers 24 T cell receptor beta chains from one sample sequenced in a study of Ad26.COV2.S vaccination and SARS-CoV-2 variants listed by TCRdb under 2021. The library was generated by the immunoSEQ multiplex PCR assay. This immuneACCESS table, as held by TCRdb, lists in-frame sequences with V and J called but not all clones. Of the missing ones, under half trace to an unresolved V gene in checked studies; the others have no known cause. The sample includes almost 400,000 clones, with roughly 90% observed a single time. The top ten hold about 2% of the sample. The treatment or condition label for this specimen denotes: some 20 received Ad26.COV2.S at low or high dose, single or two shots; 5 received placebo; per-sample allocation not given. For vaccine and placebo recipients, the sequenced repertoires came from samples collected on day 63 after the first injection. Source: peripheral blood, taken in a trial of Ad26.COV2.S vaccine versus placebo. The receptors were sampled from a person aged 18-60 years who received the Ad26.COV2.S COVID-19 vaccine or a placebo.

This clone has only one observation. V and J are TRBV5-1 and TRBJ2-5, with 9 bases that match TRBD1. CDR1 is SGHRS and CDR2 is YFSETQ in the germline V gene. The CDR3 length is 16 residues. Unmatched junction bases numbered 6, after V lost 1 base and J lost 2 bases. CDR3 protein: CASSLTGQGWQETQYF. As DNA, the CDR3 is TGCGCCAGCAGCTTGACCGGACAGGGGTGGCAAGAGACCCAGTACTTC. The variable domain in full, with the rest retrieved from reference TRBV5-1 and TRBJ2-5, is KAGVTQTPRYLIKTRGQQVTLSCSPISGHRSVSWYQQTPGQGLQFLFEYFSETQRNKGNFPGRFSGRQFSNSRSEMNVSTLELGDSALYLCASSLTGQGWQETQYFGPGTRLLVL.

In this sample, this clone turned up once. V gene TRBV7-6 combines with J gene TRBJ2-2; 8 bases map to TRBD2. The V and J ends lost 1 base and 6 bases, in that order; junction bases with no gene match: 10. CDR3 length: 17 residues. CDR1 and CDR2 from the germline V gene are SGHVS and FNYEAQ. The DNA of the CDR3 is TGTGCCAGCAGCTTAGTACTACTAGCGGCCCACCCCGGGGAGCTGTTTTTT. This translates into CASSLVLLAAHPGELFF.

CDR3 in amino acids: CASSVGGTSTYEQYF. CDR3 bases: TGTGCCAGCAGCGTAGGAGGGACTAGCACCTACGAGCAGTACTTC. The chain uses TRBV9 and TRBJ2-7; 9 positions match TRBD2. This CDR3 spans 15 amino acids. V lost 0 bases to trimming and J lost 2 bases; unmatched junction nucleotides: 3. Germline-derived CDR1 and CDR2 are SGDLS and YYNGEE.

The chain uses TRBV27 and TRBJ2-2; 9 positions agree with TRBD1. The CDR3 is made up of 16 amino acids. Germline CDR1 MNHEY, CDR2 SMNVEV (reference sequence). Trimming removed 3 bases from V and 3 bases from J; junction bases left unmatched: 5. CDR3 sequence reads: CASSLRGTGHTGELFF. DNA of the CDR3: TGTGCCAGCAGTTTGAGGGGGACAGGGCACACCGGGGAGCTGTTTTTT.

The chain joins TRBV2 to TRBJ2-1, with 8 bases that match TRBD2. The CDR3 spans 15 residues. The junction had 3 bases not matched to a gene; V was cut back by 0 bases and J by 5 bases. Germline CDR1 reads SNHLY; CDR2 reads FYNNEI. CDR3 protein: CASSEAGTRNNEQFF. CDR3 DNA sequence: TGTGCCAGCAGTGAAGCGGGGACTAGAAACAATGAGCAGTTCTTC.

The chain recombines TRBV11-2 with TRBJ2-7, with D hard to call. The CDR3 totals 14 residues. The V end lost 1 base, the J end lost 3 bases, and 10 bases lay between the germline ends. Germline CDR1 reads SGHAT; CDR2 reads FQNNGV. The CDR3 is CASSLVYGYYEQYF. The DNA for the CDR3 is TGTGCCAGCAGCTTAGTTTACGGATACTACGAGCAGTACTTC.

This chain connects TRBV28 to TRBJ2-7, with 7 bases matching TRBD2. This CDR3 region has 17 residues. Germline trimming cut 2 bases from V and 5 bases from J; bases unmatched to any gene: 15. Germline loops: CDR1 MDHEN, CDR2 SYDVKM. The CDR3 protein is CASSLNFPGLVADEQYF. The CDR3 DNA is TGTGCCAGCAGTTTAAATTTCCCAGGACTAGTAGCGGACGAGCAGTACTTC.

This rearrangement joins TRBV6-5 to TRBJ1-4; 7 bases match TRBD1. The CDR3 sequence is 15 residues long. Germline assignment: CDR1 MNHEY and CDR2 SVGAGI. J gave up 7 bases and V 4 bases, and 9 bases lay outside the gene matches. CDR3 nucleotide sequence: TGTGCCAGCAGTTCCGGAACAGGGGACACTGAAAAACTGTTTTTT. This gives the protein CASSSGTGDTEKLFF.

V gene TRBV15 combines with J gene TRBJ2-3; D is ambiguous. The CDR3 is 13 amino acids. Trimming took off 0 bases at V and 2 bases at J, with 3 bases between the two ends. CDR1 LNHNV and CDR2 YYDKDF come from the germline V gene (reference sequence). CDR3 coding DNA: TGTGCCACCAGCAGAGATAACACAGATACGCAGTATTTT. This translates into CATSRDNTDTQYF.

This chain joins TRBV28 and TRBJ2-7, with TRBD2 as a possible D gene (7 bases). Germline V gives CDR1 MDHEN, CDR2 SYDVKM. The CDR3 has 12 residues. Between the trimmed V and J ends, which lost 8 bases and 5 bases, there was a span of 13 bases. CDR3 coding DNA: TGTGCCAGCCGCCGCGGGGGCCACGAGCAGTACTTC. Encoded protein: CASRRGGHEQYF.

This chain connects TRBV6-1 to TRBJ2-5; D not resolved. The CDR3 runs 16 residues. Trimming took off 2 bases at V and 0 bases at J, with 13 bases between the two ends. Germline V gene data show CDR1 as MNHNS and CDR2 as SASEGT. The CDR3 sequence: CASSEYRATYQETQYF. For the CDR3, the DNA is TGTGCCAGCAGTGAATATAGGGCTACCTACCAAGAGACCCAGTACTTC.

A few counts support this clone. This chain connects TRBV2 to TRBJ1-1; TRBD1 aligns across 7 bases. Looked up from germline, CDR1 is SNHLY and CDR2 is FYNNEI. There are 16 residues in the CDR3. V lost 6 bases and J lost 1; bases outside the gene matches: 11. The CDR3 coding sequence is TGTGCCAGCAGAAGACAGGGCGGCTTTACGAACACTGAAGCTTTCTTT. Its protein product is CASRRQGGFTNTEAFF.

This rearrangement joins TRBV14 to TRBJ2-3; maybe TRBD2 (5 bases). The ends were cut back, 1 base at V and 1 base at J, with 12 bases in the middle. This CDR3 region has 16 residues. Germline lookup yields CDR1 SGHDN and CDR2 FVKESK. The DNA of the CDR3 is TGTGCCAGCAGCCAAGTTCTGGGAGAGGGCACAGATACGCAGTATTTT. It translates to CASSQVLGEGTDTQYF.

The rearrangement joins TRBV27 to TRBJ2-3; D unresolved. The ends were cut back, 6 bases at V and 0 bases at J, with 13 bases in the middle. This CDR3 has 15 amino acids. CDR1 and CDR2 from the germline V gene are MNHEY and SMNVEV (reference sequence). This chain's CDR3 is CASSPRQASTDTQYF. For the CDR3, the DNA is TGTGCCAGCAGCCCCAGACAAGCTAGCACAGATACGCAGTATTTT.

The chain uses TRBV3-1 (or the pseudogene TRBV3-2) and TRBJ2-1; either TRBD1 or TRBD2 may supply D (5 bases each). The CDR3 runs 17 residues. CDR1 and CDR2 (germline): LGHDT, YNNKEL (reference sequence). Trimming pared 0 bases from V and 7 bases from J, leaving 19 bases between. CDR3: CASSQDLKNVWGNEQFF. Written as DNA, the CDR3 is TGTGCCAGCAGCCAAGACTTGAAGAACGTTTGGGGGAATGAGCAGTTCTTC.

The chain carries TRBV5-4 and TRBJ1-1; D remains ambiguous. CDR1 is SGHNT and CDR2 is YYREEE in the germline V gene (reference sequence). CDR3 length: 15 amino acids. Trimming took 0 bases from V and 1 from J, leaving 10 bases between them. CDR3 in amino acids: CASSLDQVKNTEAFF. In nucleotides, the CDR3 is TGTGCCAGCAGCTTGGACCAGGTGAAGAACACTGAAGCTTTCTTT.

V gene TRBV24-1 combines with J gene TRBJ1-1; no reliable D call. Germline V gene data show CDR1 as KGHDR and CDR2 as SFDVKD. The CDR3 totals 11 residues. V shed 1 base and J shed 5 bases, with 1 base lying between them. The CDR3: CATSDLTEAFF. The CDR3 DNA reads as TGTGCCACCAGTGATTTAACTGAAGCTTTCTTT.

The chain recombines TRBV6-5 with TRBJ2-2; TRBD1 might be the D (5 bases). Trimming removed 7 bases at V and 7 bases at J, with 13 bases between. Germline V gene lookup returns CDR1 MNHEY and CDR2 SVGAGI. CDR3 length: 13 residues. The CDR3 DNA follows: TGTGCCAGCACTCTAAGGGGCCACGGGGAGCTGTTTTTT. Amino acids: CASTLRGHGELFF.

This clone has a handful of counts. The chain carries TRBV6-2 or TRBV6-3 and TRBJ1-2, with unresolved D. Trimming left V 2 bases short and J 2 bases short, with 9 bases between. This CDR3 spans 14 amino acids. Germline CDR1 reads MNHEY; CDR2 reads SVGEGT. The CDR3 reads CASSYKMLNYGYTF. CDR3 DNA sequence: TGTGCCAGCAGTTACAAAATGCTAAACTATGGCTACACCTTC.

V usage is TRBV6-5 and J usage is TRBJ2-7; unclear D gene. The CDR3 spans 15 residues. Germline CDR1 reads MNHEY; CDR2 reads SVGAGI. Trimming stripped 6 bases from V and 3 bases from J, with 18 bases between. The CDR3 bases are TGTGCCAGCAGCCTGGATCCGGGCAAAAGCTACGAGCAGTACTTC. Its translation is CASSLDPGKSYEQYF.

The V gene is TRBV6-8, the J gene TRBJ2-7; 10 positions match TRBD2. Losses at the gene ends were 6 bases for V and 2 bases for J; bases not matched to a gene: 7. The germline gives CDR1 MNHGY, CDR2 SAAAGT. The CDR3 contains 15 residues. CDR3 protein: CASRPRTSGPYEQYF. DNA for the CDR3: TGTGCCAGCAGACCTAGGACTAGCGGTCCCTACGAGCAGTACTTC.

Only one count was recorded for this clone. The J gene is TRBJ2-1, the V gene TRBV28; D possibly corresponds to TRBD2 (7 bases). The CDR3 spans 15 residues. Germline CDR1 reads MDHEN; CDR2 reads SYDVKM. Trimming removed 3 bases from V and 7 bases from J, with 16 bases in between. The CDR3 spells CASSFWEGGENEQFF. The CDR3, as DNA: TGTGCCAGCAGTTTCTGGGAGGGGGGGGAGAATGAGCAGTTCTTC.

This chain joins TRBV7-3 and TRBJ2-3; 7 bases match TRBD2. With V trimmed by 6 bases and J by 0 bases, 3 bases remained unmatched. The germline V gene has CDR1 SGHTA and CDR2 FQGTGA. This CDR3 contains 14 residues. The CDR3 region is CASRASGSTDTQYF. CDR3 bases: TGTGCCAGCAGGGCTAGCGGTAGCACAGATACGCAGTATTTT.

The chain links TRBV19 to TRBJ1-4; no firm D call. The CDR3 runs 15 residues. Trimming took 1 base from V and 10 from J, leaving 16 bases between them. The germline V gene has CDR1 LNHDA and CDR2 SQIVND (reference sequence). The CDR3: CASSIGGGKVGKLFF. CDR3 DNA: TGTGCCAGTAGTATAGGGGGAGGGAAGGTAGGAAAACTGTTTTTT.